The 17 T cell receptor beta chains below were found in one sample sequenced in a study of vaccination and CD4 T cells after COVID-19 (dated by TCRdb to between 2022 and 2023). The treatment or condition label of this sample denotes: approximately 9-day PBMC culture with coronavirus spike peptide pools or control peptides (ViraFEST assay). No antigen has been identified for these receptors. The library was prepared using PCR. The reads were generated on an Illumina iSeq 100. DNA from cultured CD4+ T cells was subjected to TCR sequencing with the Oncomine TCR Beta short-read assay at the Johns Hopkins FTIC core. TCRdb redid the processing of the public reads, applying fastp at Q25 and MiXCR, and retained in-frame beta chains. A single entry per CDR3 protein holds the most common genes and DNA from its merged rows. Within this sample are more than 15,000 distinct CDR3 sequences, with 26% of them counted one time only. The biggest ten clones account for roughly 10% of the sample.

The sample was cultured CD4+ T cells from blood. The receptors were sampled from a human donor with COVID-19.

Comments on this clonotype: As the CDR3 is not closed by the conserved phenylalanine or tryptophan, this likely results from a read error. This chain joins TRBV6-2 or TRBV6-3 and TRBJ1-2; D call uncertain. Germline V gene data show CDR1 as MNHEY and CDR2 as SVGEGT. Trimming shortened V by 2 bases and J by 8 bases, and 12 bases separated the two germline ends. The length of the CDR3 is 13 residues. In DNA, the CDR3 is TGTGCCAGCAGTTACGGCGCCTGGGGAGGCTACACCCTC. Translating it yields CASSYGAWGGYTL.

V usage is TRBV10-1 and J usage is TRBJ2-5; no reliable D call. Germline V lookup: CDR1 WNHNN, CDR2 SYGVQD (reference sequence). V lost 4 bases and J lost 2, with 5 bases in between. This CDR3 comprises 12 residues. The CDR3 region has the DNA TGCGCCAGCAGTGTGGGACAAGAGACCCAGTACTTC. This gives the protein CASSVGQETQYF.

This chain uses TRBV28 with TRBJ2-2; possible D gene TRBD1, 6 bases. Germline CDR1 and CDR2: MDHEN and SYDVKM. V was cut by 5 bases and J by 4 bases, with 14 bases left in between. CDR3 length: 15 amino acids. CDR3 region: CASSIPDRPTGELFF. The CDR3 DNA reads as TGTGCCAGCAGTATCCCTGACAGGCCCACCGGGGAGCTGTTTTTT.

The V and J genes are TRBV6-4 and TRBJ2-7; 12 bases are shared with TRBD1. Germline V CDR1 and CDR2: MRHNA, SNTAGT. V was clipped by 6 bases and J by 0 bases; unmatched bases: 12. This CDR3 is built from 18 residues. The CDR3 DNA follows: TGTGCCAGCAGGGACCGGGACAGGGGGCAAGTTCCCTCCTACGAGCAGTACTTC. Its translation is CASRDRDRGQVPSYEQYF.

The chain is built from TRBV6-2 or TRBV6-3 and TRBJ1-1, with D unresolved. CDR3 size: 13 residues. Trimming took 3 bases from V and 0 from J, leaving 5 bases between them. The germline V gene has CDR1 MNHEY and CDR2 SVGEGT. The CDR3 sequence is CASSYLVNTEAFF. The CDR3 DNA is TGTGCCAGCAGTTATTTGGTGAACACTGAAGCTTTCTTT.

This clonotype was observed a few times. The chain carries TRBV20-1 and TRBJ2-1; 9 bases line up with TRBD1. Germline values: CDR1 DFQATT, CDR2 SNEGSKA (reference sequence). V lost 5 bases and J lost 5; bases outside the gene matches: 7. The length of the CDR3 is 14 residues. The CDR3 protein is CSAGNRGPDNEQFF. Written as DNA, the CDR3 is TGCAGTGCTGGAAACAGGGGGCCCGACAATGAGCAGTTCTTC.

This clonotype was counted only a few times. The CDR3 reads CASSVFAGGTDTQYF. The CDR3 bases are TGTGCCAGCAGTGTTTTTGCGGGGGGCACAGATACGCAGTATTTT. The V and J genes are TRBV6-1 and TRBJ2-3; 7 bases agree with TRBD2. Germline CDR1 MNHNS, CDR2 SASEGT. V lost 4 bases and J lost 1; bases outside the gene matches: 5. CDR3 length: 15 residues.

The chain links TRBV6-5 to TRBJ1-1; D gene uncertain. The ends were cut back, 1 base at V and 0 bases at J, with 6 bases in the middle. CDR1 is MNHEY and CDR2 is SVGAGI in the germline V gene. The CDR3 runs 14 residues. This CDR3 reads CASSYLHMNTEAFF. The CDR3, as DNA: TGTGCCAGCAGTTACTTACATATGAACACTGAAGCTTTCTTT.

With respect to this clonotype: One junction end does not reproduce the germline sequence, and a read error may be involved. CDR3 region: CSVEDYRSTDTRYF. CDR3 in DNA: TGCAGCGTTGAAGATTACAGGAGCACAGATACGCGGTATTTT. This chain connects TRBV29-1 to TRBJ2-3; possible D gene TRBD1, 5 bases. The germline gives CDR1 SQVTM, CDR2 ANQGSEA. The CDR3 length is 14 residues.

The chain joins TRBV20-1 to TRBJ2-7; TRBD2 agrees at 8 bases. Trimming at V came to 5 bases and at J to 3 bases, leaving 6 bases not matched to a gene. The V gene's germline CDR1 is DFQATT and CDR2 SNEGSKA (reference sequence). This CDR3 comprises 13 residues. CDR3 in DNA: TGCAGTGCTTCCCTTCGGGGGGGCTACGAGCAGTACTTC. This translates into CSASLRGGYEQYF.

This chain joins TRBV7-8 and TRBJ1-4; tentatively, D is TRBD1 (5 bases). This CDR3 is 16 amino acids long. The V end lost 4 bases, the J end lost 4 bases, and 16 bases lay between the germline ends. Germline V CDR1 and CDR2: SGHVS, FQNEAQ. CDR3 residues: CASSSRETDLNEKLFF. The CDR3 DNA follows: TGTGCCAGCAGCTCTAGGGAGACAGATCTTAATGAAAAACTGTTTTTT.

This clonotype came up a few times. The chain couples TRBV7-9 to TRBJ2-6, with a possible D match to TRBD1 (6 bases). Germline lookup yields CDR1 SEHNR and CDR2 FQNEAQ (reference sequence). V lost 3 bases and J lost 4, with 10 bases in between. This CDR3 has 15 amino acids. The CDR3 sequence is CASSFARGGANVLTF. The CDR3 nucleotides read TGTGCCAGCAGCTTCGCCAGGGGAGGGGCCAACGTCCTGACTTTC. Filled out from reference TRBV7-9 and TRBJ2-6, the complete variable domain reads DTGVSQNPRHKITKRGQNVTFRCDPISEHNRLYWYRQTLGQGPEFLTYFQNEAQLEKSRLLSDRFSAERPKGSFSTLEIQRTEQGDSAMYLCASSFARGGANVLTFGAGSRLTVL.

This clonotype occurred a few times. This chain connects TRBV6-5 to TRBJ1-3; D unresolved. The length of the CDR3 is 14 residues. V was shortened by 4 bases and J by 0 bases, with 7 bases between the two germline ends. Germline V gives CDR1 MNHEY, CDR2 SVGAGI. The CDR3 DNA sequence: TGTGCCAGCAGTTCCAGGTTCTCTGGAAACACCATATATTTT. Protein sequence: CASSSRFSGNTIYF.

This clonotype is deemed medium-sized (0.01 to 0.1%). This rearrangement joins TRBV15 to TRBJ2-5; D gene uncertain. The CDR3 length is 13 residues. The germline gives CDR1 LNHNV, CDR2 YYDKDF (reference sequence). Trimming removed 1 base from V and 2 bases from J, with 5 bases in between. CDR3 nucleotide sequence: TGTGCCACCAGCAGAGTCCCTCAAGAGACCCAGTACTTC. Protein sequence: CATSRVPQETQYF.

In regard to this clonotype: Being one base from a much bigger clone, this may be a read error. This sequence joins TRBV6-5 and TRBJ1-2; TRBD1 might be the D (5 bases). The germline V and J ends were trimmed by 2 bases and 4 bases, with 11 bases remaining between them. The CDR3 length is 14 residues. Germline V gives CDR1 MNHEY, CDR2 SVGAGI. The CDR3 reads CASSYGAGTYGYTF. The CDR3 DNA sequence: TGTGCCAGCAGTTACGGGGCAGGGACCTATGGCTACACCTTC.

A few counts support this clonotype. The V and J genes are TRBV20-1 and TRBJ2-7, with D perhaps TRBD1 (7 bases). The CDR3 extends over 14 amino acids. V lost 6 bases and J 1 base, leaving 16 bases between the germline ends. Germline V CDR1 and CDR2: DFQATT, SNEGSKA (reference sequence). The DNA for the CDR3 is TGCAGTGCGCACCAGGGGGGATTTTCCTACGAGCAGTACTTC. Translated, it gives CSAHQGGFSYEQYF.

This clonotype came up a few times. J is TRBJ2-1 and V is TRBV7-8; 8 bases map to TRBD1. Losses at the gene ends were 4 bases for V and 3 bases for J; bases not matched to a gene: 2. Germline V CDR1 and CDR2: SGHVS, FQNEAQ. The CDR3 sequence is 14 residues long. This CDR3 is CASSWTGIYNEQFF. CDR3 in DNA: TGTGCCAGCAGCTGGACAGGGATCTACAATGAGCAGTTCTTC.